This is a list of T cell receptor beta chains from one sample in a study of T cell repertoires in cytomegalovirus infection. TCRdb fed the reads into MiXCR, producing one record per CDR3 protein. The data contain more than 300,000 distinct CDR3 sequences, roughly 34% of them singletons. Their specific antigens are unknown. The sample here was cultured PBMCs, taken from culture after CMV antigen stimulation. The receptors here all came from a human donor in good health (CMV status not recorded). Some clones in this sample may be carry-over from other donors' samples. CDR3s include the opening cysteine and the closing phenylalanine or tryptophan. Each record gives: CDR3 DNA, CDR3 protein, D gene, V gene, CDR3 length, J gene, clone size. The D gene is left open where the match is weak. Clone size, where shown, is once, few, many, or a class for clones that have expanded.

DNA: TGTGCCAGCAGCTTAGCGCCCGGGGAGCTGTTTTTT
CDR3: CASSLAPGELFF
D: NA
V: TRBV7-6
length: 12
J: TRBJ2-2
size: NA

DNA: TGCGCCAGCAGCCAAGCAGGGCGGGAGGCGGATGAGCAGTTCTTC
CDR3: CASSQAGREADEQFF
D: TRBD2
V: TRBV4-3
length: 15
J: TRBJ2-1
size: NA

DNA: TGTGCCAGCAATTCCCCAGGCTCGAACACTGAAGCTTTCTTT
CDR3: CASNSPGSNTEAFF
D: NA
V: TRBV27
length: 14
J: TRBJ1-1
size: once

DNA: TGTGCCAGCAGCTTATCCTCTACTAGCGGGAGGGCCATGCAGACCCAGTACTTC
CDR3: CASSLSSTSGRAMQTQYF
D: TRBD2
V: TRBV7-2
length: 18
J: TRBJ2-5
size: NA

DNA: TGTGCCAGCAGTACGCCGGGAACACCGCCCGGGGAGCTGTTTTTT
CDR3: CASSTPGTPPGELFF
D: NA
V: TRBV6-2/TRBV6-3
length: 15
J: TRBJ2-2
size: NA

DNA: TGTGCCACCAGTGAACCTAGCGGGAGGGCCGAAGATACGCAGTATTTT
CDR3: CATSEPSGRAEDTQYF
D: TRBD2
V: TRBV24-1
length: 16
J: TRBJ2-3
size: once

DNA: TGTGCCAGCAGCTTGGCCACCGGGACAAATAGCAATCAGCCCCAGCATTTT
CDR3: CASSLATGTNSNQPQHF
D: NA
V: TRBV5-5
length: 17
J: TRBJ1-5
size: NA

DNA: TGTGCCAGCGCGCGCTCCCTCCCGGAGACCCAGTACTTC
CDR3: CASARSLPETQYF
D: NA
V: TRBV18
length: 13
J: TRBJ2-5
size: few

DNA: TGTGCCAGCAGCTTATCACCCTCGCATGAAAAACTGTTTTTT
CDR3: CASSLSPSHEKLFF
D: NA
V: TRBV7-2
length: 14
J: TRBJ1-4
size: NA

DNA: TGTGCCATCAGTGAGTCGAGTGGGACAGGGGCATACCAGCCCCAGCATTTT
CDR3: CAISESSGTGAYQPQHF
D: TRBD1
V: TRBV10-3
length: 17
J: TRBJ1-5
size: NA

DNA: TGTGCCATCAGTGGGAACCCAGCGGGCTCTAGCACAGATACGCAGTATTTT
CDR3: CAISGNPAGSSTDTQYF
D: NA
V: TRBV10-3
length: 17
J: TRBJ2-3
size: NA

DNA: TGTGCCAGCAAGGGTGGATTTCCCCTCTCTGGGGCCAACGTCCTGACTTTC
CDR3: CASKGGFPLSGANVLTF
D: NA
V: TRBV27
length: 17
J: TRBJ2-6
size: NA

DNA: TGTGCCAGCAGCTCCCGACTAGCGGGTGACTACGAGCAGTACTTC
CDR3: CASSSRLAGDYEQYF
D: TRBD2
V: TRBV14
length: 15
J: TRBJ2-7
size: NA

DNA: TGTGCCAGCAGCCGAGGGGACAGGGGTACGCAGTATTTT
CDR3: CASSRGDRGTQYF
D: TRBD1
V: TRBV7-9
length: 13
J: TRBJ2-3
size: few

DNA: TGTGCCAGCAGCCTTAGAACGAGGGCTGAAGCTTTCTTT
CDR3: CASSLRTRAEAFF
D: NA
V: TRBV5-8
length: 13
J: TRBJ1-1
size: NA